The entry that follows covers one T cell receptor beta chain sequence. Its antigen is unidentified. These data originate in a study of cytomegalovirus exposure and HLA in healthy donors. Study-level findings and limits: Using the classifier, cytomegalovirus status was reportedly diagnosed with high specificity and sensitivity.

The primer mix had 60 Vbeta and 13 Jbeta primers. Some clones are missing from TCRdb's copy, which holds only in-frame ones; the method was immunoSEQ multiplex PCR. Here the sample spans approximately 85,000 clones, approximately 65% being singletons. The germline V gene has CDR1 SEHNR and CDR2 FQNEAQ (reference sequence). CDR3 size: 15 residues. The V gene end was trimmed by 3 bases and the J gene end by 6 bases; junction bases not matched to a gene: 6. Sequencing used PBMCs. J is TRBJ2-1 and V is TRBV7-9; 9 bases map to TRBD2. The sequence was collected from a woman aged 30 to 39 in good health and CMV-seropositive. CDR3 region: CASSFPAGGTNEQFF. The CDR3 region has the DNA TGTGCCAGCAGCTTTCCGGCGGGGGGGACCAATGAGCAGTTCTTC.